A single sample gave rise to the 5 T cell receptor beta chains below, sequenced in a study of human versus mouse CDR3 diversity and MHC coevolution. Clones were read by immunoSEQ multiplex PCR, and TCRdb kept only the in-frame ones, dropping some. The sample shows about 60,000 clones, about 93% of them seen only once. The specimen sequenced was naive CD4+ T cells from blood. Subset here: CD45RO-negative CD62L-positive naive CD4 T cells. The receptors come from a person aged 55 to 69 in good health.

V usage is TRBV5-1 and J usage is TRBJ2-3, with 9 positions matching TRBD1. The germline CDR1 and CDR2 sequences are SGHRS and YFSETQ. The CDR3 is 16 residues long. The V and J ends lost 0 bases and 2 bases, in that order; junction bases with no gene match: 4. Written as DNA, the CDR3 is TGCGCCAGCAGCTTGGCCGGGACAGGGACCACAGATACGCAGTATTTT. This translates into CASSLAGTGTTDTQYF.

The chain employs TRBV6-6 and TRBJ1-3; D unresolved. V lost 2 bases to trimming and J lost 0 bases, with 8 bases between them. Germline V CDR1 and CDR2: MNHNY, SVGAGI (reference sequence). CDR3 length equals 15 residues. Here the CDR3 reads CASSYAESSGNTIYF. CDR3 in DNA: TGTGCCAGCAGTTACGCGGAGTCCTCTGGAAACACCATATATTTT.

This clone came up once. CDR3 sequence reads: CASSVSSLGGDTQYF. For the CDR3, the DNA is TGTGCCAGCAGTGTATCTAGCTTGGGGGGAGATACGCAGTATTTT. The chain links TRBV6-1 to TRBJ2-3, with D perhaps TRBD2 (6 bases). V dropped 4 bases and J dropped 5 bases, with 16 bases sitting between them. Germline lookup yields CDR1 MNHNS and CDR2 SASEGT. The CDR3 is 15 amino acids.

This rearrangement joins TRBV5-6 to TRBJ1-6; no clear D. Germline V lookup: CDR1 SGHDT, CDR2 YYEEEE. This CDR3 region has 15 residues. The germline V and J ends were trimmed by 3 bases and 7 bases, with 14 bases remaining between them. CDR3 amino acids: CASSSSRLPNSPLHF. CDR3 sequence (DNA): TGTGCCAGCAGCTCGTCGAGGCTGCCGAATTCACCCCTCCACTTT.

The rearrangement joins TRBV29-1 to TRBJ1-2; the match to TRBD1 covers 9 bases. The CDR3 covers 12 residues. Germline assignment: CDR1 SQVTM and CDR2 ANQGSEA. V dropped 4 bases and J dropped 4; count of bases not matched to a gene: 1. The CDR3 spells CSVVDRGYGYTF. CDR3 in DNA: TGCAGCGTTGTGGACAGGGGCTATGGCTACACCTTC.